The 22 T cell receptor beta chains listed next were all sequenced from one sample in a study of shared clonotypes between healthy human individuals. Only in-frame clones appear in the TCRdb table, and some are missing; sequencing was by immunoSEQ multiplex PCR. The sample consists of 450,000 to 550,000 clones, 79% of them appearing once. Sequencing used PBMCs. These receptors originate from a woman in her thirties or forties in good health. Some clones in this sample may be carry-over from other donors' samples.

This chain uses TRBV23-1 with TRBJ1-2, with D possibly being TRBD1 (6 bases). TRBV23-1 is an open reading frame whose function is uncertain. The CDR3 has 13 amino acids. V lost 11 bases, J lost 4 bases, and 17 bases lay in between. CDR3 in amino acids: CADGQKKPYGYTF. The CDR3 DNA sequence: TGCGCCGACGGACAGAAAAAACCCTATGGCTACACCTTC.

This clone showed up just a few times. V is TRBV5-1 and J is TRBJ2-2, with a tentative D call TRBD2 (5 bases). Trimming shortened V by 0 bases and J by 7 bases, and 7 bases separated the two germline ends. The CDR3 sequence is 13 residues long. Germline V gene lookup returns CDR1 SGHRS and CDR2 YFSETQ. CDR3 coding DNA: TGCGCCAGCAGCTTGGCGGGATTCGGGGAGCTGTTTTTT. Its protein is CASSLAGFGELFF.

The chain joins TRBV18 to TRBJ1-2, with a tentative D call TRBD1 (6 bases). The V end lost 1 base, the J end lost 8 bases, and 11 bases lay between the germline ends. This CDR3 spans 13 amino acids. The V gene's germline CDR1 is KGHSH and CDR2 LQKENI. In DNA, the CDR3 is TGTGCCAGCTCACCACGGCAGGGGTACGGCTACACCTTC. Translation: CASSPRQGYGYTF.

This chain uses TRBV7-2 with TRBJ2-1; 14 bases agree with TRBD2. This CDR3 contains 14 residues. Germline loops: CDR1 SGHTA, CDR2 FQGNSA. V was pared by 5 bases and J by 9 bases, with 3 bases of the junction left unmatched. The CDR3, as DNA: TGTGCCAGCAGCAGGACTAGCGGGAGGCCTGAGCAGTTCTTC. Translating it yields CASSRTSGRPEQFF.

This clone was detected ten times or more. The chain has TRBV2 and TRBJ2-7; tentative D call: TRBD2 (5 bases). The CDR3 extends over 15 amino acids. Looked up from germline, CDR1 is SNHLY and CDR2 is FYNNEI. Trimming removed 3 bases at V and 4 bases at J, with 16 bases between. CDR3 loop: CASSDRRETRYEQYF. DNA of the CDR3: TGTGCCAGCAGTGACCGACGGGAAACTCGTTACGAGCAGTACTTC. Based on the CDR3 plus reference TRBV2 and TRBJ2-7, the full variable domain is EPEVTQTPSHQVTQMGQEVILRCVPISNHLYFYWYRQILGQKVEFLVSFYNNEISEKSEIFDDQFSVERPDGSNFTLKIRSTKLEDSAMYFCASSDRRETRYEQYFGPGTRLTVT.

Notes on this clone: Other DNA sequences from this sample encode an identical CDR3 as well. The V call is TRBV19, the J call TRBJ2-3; the match to TRBD1 covers 11 bases. The CDR3 has 15 residues. V shed 4 bases and J 3 bases; nucleotides not matched to a gene: 3. Looked up from germline, CDR1 is LNHDA and CDR2 is SQIVND (reference sequence). The CDR3 coding sequence is TGTGCCAGTAGTACGGGACAGGGGGAAACAGATACGCAGTATTTT. Translated: CASSTGQGETDTQYF.

The DNA of the CDR3 is TGTGCCAGCAGTTTCCTGTTGTTTGGCAGGGCTATCTACGAGCAGTACTTC. Translated, it gives CASSFLLFGRAIYEQYF. The chain recombines TRBV28 with TRBJ2-7; D possibly corresponds to TRBD1 (5 bases). The CDR3 is 17 amino acids. Germline CDR1 and CDR2: MDHEN and SYDVKM. The ends were cut back, 3 bases at V and 3 bases at J, with 21 bases in the middle.

The chain carries TRBV7-9 and TRBJ2-5; D is unclear. The CDR3 length is 11 residues. In germline, CDR1 is SEHNR, CDR2 FQNEAQ (reference sequence). The V end was cut by 5 bases, the J end by 4 bases, with 5 bases between. For the CDR3, the DNA is TGTGCCAGCAGCGCGCCAGAGACCCAGTACTTC. Translation: CASSAPETQYF.

The chain joins TRBV5-6 to TRBJ1-2; 8 bases match TRBD1. The CDR3 runs to 16 residues. Losses at the gene ends were 4 bases for V and 1 base for J; bases not matched to a gene: 9. The germline gives CDR1 SGHDT, CDR2 YYEEEE. The CDR3 sequence is CASSPDRAFLNYGYTF. DNA for the CDR3: TGTGCCAGCAGCCCGGACAGGGCTTTCCTTAACTATGGCTACACCTTC.

The J gene is TRBJ1-1, the V gene TRBV5-6; tentative D call: TRBD1 (6 bases). V was cut by 2 bases and J by 0 bases, with 14 bases left in between. This CDR3 region has 16 residues. CDR1 is SGHDT and CDR2 is YYEEEE in the germline V gene. CDR3 in DNA: TGTGCCAGCAGCTTAGTACGGGGGCAGCTGAACACTGAAGCTTTCTTT. Its protein product is CASSLVRGQLNTEAFF.

Remarks on this clone: Other DNA sequences in this sample translate to the same CDR3. The V and J genes are TRBV5-1 and TRBJ2-5; D is uncertain. The germline V gene encodes CDR1 SGHRS and CDR2 YFSETQ. The CDR3 has 13 amino acids. Trimming stripped 0 bases from V and 4 bases from J, with 7 bases between. CDR3 DNA sequence: TGCGCCAGCAGCTTGGGTGCCCGAGAGACCCAGTACTTC. The encoded protein is CASSLGARETQYF.

The chain carries TRBV7-2 and TRBJ2-5; either TRBD1 or TRBD2 may fit D (5 bases each). The ends were cut back, 2 bases at V and 4 bases at J, with 11 bases in the middle. From germline, CDR1 is SGHTA and CDR2 FQGNSA. The CDR3 consists of 14 residues. The CDR3 spells CASSLSWGLETQYF. The DNA of the CDR3 is TGTGCCAGCAGCTTAAGTTGGGGGTTAGAGACCCAGTACTTC.

The CDR3 here is CASSIDPTGFTEAFF. CDR3 coding DNA: TGTGCCAGTAGTATAGATCCGACAGGGTTCACTGAAGCTTTCTTT. The V and J genes are TRBV19 and TRBJ1-1; 7 bases line up with TRBD1. Per germline, CDR1 LNHDA and CDR2 SQIVND (reference sequence). After removal of 0 bases from V and 4 bases from J, the junction contained 5 bases not matched to a gene. The CDR3 loop spans 15 amino acids. The entire variable domain, with the rest obtained from reference TRBV19 and TRBJ1-1, is as follows: DGGITQSPKYLFRKEGQNVTLSCEQNLNHDAMYWYRQDPGQGLRLIYYSQIVNDFQKGDIAEGYSVSREKKESFPLTVTSAQKNPTAFYLCASSIDPTGFTEAFFGQGTRLTVV.

J is TRBJ2-1 and V is TRBV30; TRBD2 aligns across 11 bases. V shed 2 bases, J shed 12 bases, and the junction held 6 bases outside the gene matches. Germline V CDR1 and CDR2: GTSNPN, SVGIG (reference sequence). This CDR3 is built from 13 residues. Here the CDR3 reads CAWSPLAGGVQFF. The CDR3 DNA is TGTGCCTGGAGTCCCTTAGCGGGAGGGGTGCAGTTCTTC.

The V gene is TRBV5-4, the J gene TRBJ2-3; D may be TRBD1 (5 bases). Germline V gene lookup returns CDR1 SGHNT and CDR2 YYREEE (reference sequence). The CDR3 extends over 16 amino acids. The V end lost 1 base, the J end lost 4 bases, and 16 bases lay between the germline ends. Here the CDR3 reads CASSLQGLTSADTQYF. In nucleotides, the CDR3 is TGTGCCAGCAGCTTGCAGGGTCTAACGAGCGCAGATACGCAGTATTTT.

The chain carries TRBV5-1 and TRBJ1-5; D perhaps matches TRBD1 (5 bases). The CDR3 runs to 15 residues. The V gene's germline CDR1 is SGHRS and CDR2 YFSETQ. V was pared by 9 bases and J by 4 bases, with 20 bases between. DNA for the CDR3: TGCGCCAAACCGGGAACTCCGGGGGGAAATCAGCCCCAGCATTTT. Protein: CAKPGTPGGNQPQHF.

The chain joins TRBV29-1 to TRBJ2-2; 11 bases map to TRBD2. The germline V gene has CDR1 SQVTM and CDR2 ANQGSEA. This CDR3 has 15 residues. The trim removed 3 bases at V and 4 bases at J, leaving 4 bases unmatched. CDR3 DNA: TGCAGCGTTGATAGCGGGAGGGGAGGCACCGGGGAGCTGTTTTTT. This translates into CSVDSGRGGTGELFF.

The rearrangement links TRBV6-7 to TRBJ2-7; 12 bases align to TRBD1. TRBV6-7 is noted as an ORF with a role that remains uncertain. The CDR3 has 18 amino acids. V gave up 2 bases and J gave up 5 bases; unmatched junction bases: 13. CDR3 loop: CASSYRDRGRRFVHEQYF. DNA of the CDR3: TGTGCCAGCAGTTACAGGGACAGGGGGCGCAGGTTCGTCCACGAGCAGTACTTC.

The chain couples TRBV7-9 to TRBJ2-3; possible D gene TRBD1, 6 bases. This CDR3 is 15 amino acids long. The V end was cut by 3 bases, the J end by 3 bases, with 13 bases between. Germline CDR1 is SEHNR and CDR2 is FQNEAQ (reference sequence). CDR3 DNA sequence: TGTGCCAGCAGCTTTATGGGGGCGCGGACAGATACGCAGTATTTT. Translating gives CASSFMGARTDTQYF.

The genes are TRBV7-2 and TRBJ2-1; 7 bases agree with TRBD2. This CDR3 has 15 residues. Germline V gene lookup returns CDR1 SGHTA and CDR2 FQGNSA. Germline trimming cut 5 bases from V and 2 bases from J; bases unmatched to any gene: 6. CDR3 loop: CASSITSATYNEQFF. For the CDR3, the DNA is TGTGCCAGCAGCATCACTAGCGCTACCTACAATGAGCAGTTCTTC.

In nucleotides, the CDR3 is TGTGCCAGCCAGGGCGGCTCTTACTACGAGCAGTACTTC. This gives the protein CASQGGSYYEQYF. This chain connects TRBV2 to TRBJ2-7; D possibly corresponds to TRBD1 (5 bases). V lost 8 bases and J lost 3, with 14 bases in between. Germline assignment: CDR1 SNHLY and CDR2 FYNNEI. The CDR3 has 13 residues. Together with reference TRBV2 and TRBJ2-7, the CDR3 gives the full variable domain: EPEVTQTPSHQVTQMGQEVILRCVPISNHLYFYWYRQILGQKVEFLVSFYNNEISEKSEIFDDQFSVERPDGSNFTLKIRSTKLEDSAMYFCASQGGSYYEQYFGPGTRLTVT.

The chain is built from TRBV4-1 and TRBJ1-2, with 8 nucleotides matching TRBD1. The ends lost 1 base at V and 4 bases at J; junction bases unmatched: 8. The CDR3 contains 16 residues. In germline, CDR1 is MGHRA, CDR2 YSYEKL. CDR3 coding DNA: TGCGCCAGCAGCCAAGGGACAGGGTTAGGGACCTATGGCTACACCTTC. This gives the protein CASSQGTGLGTYGYTF.